Included here is one T cell receptor (beta chain) sequence, with context. With 3 bases clipped from V and 5 bases from J, the junction kept 12 bases outside the gene matches. The CDR3 spans 16 residues. Germline V gene data show CDR1 as LNHDA and CDR2 as SQIVND (reference sequence). Blood CD4+ CD25-high CD127-low regulatory T cells supplied the genomic DNA template. The table came from immunoSEQ multiplex PCR; TCRdb's copy has only in-frame clones and leaves some out. The sample lists more than 9,500 clones; approximately 94% were seen once. The data belong to a study of regulatory and conventional T cells in RAG deficiency. The sample was also linked to a second study, of regulatory T cells. In that study: The primer mix had 52 TRBV and 13 TRBJ primers. Patient repertoires had restricted TRB V-J pairs and skewed V and J usage, most in Tregs.

This chain joins TRBV19 and TRBJ1-2, with 7 positions matching TRBD1. What was sequenced was CD127- CD25+ CD4+ Tregs sorted from blood. This clonotype was obtained from a human donor in good health. CDR3 protein: CASSIPDRAPIYGYTF. The DNA of the CDR3 is TGTGCCAGTAGTATCCCCGACAGGGCTCCTATATATGGCTACACCTTC.